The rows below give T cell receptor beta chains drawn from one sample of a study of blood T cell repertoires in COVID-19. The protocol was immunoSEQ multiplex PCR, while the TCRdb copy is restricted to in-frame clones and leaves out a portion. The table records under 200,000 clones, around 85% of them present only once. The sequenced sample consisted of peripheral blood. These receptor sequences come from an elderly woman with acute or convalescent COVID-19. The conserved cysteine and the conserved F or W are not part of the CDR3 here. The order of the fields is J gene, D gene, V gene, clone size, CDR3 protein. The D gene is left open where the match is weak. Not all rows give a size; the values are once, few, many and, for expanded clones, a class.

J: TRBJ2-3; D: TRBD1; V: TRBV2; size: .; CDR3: ASSRQGFTDTQY
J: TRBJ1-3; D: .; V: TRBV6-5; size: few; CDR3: ASSLRRFGNTIY
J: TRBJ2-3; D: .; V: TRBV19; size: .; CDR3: ASSIARAGTDTQY
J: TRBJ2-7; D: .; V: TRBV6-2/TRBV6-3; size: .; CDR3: ASSMTGLIYEQY
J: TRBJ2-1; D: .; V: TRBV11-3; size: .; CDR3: ASSLGDAGPGSYNEQF
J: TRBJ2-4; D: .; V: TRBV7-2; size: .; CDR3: ASSLDSGSLIQY
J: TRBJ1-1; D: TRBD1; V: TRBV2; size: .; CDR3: ASSEERGRITEAF
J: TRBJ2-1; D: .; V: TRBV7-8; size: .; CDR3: ASSAPRYVSYNEQF
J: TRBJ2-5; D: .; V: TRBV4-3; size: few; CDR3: ASSQARGGETQY
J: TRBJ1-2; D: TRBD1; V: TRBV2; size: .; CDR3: ASSVPGQNYGYT
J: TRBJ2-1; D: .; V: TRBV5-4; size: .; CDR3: ASSAVVTVSYNEQF
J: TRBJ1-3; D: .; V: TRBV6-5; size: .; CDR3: ASLTGLSGNTIY
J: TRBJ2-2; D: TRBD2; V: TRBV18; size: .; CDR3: ASSPASGIGTGELF
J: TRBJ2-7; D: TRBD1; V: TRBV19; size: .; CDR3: ASSMEGGFSSYEQY
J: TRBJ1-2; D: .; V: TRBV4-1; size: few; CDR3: ASSKGHFGVMGSGYT
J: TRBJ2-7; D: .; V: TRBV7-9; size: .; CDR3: ASSLGGLTYEQY
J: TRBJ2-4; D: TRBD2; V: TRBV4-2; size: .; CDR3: ASSQEPGGPVEGNIQY
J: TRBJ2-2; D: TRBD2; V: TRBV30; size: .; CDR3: AWTSGLGRGGELF
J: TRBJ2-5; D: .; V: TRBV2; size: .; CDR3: ASSLFQAGFQETQY
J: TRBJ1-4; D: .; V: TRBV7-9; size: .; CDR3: ASRRGDNEKLF
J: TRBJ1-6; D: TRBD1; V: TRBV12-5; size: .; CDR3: ASGSGGTGSPLH
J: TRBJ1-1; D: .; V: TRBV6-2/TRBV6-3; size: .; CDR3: ASSYRQQGRDEAF
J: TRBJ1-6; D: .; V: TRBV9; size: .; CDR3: ASSVGQEDSPLH
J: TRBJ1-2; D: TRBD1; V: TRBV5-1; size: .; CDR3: ASSSPPGTANYGYT
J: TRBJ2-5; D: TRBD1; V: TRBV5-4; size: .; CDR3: ASSLIETGAETQY
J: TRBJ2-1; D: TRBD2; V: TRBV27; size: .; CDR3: ASSSTAGPSGRAGGEQF
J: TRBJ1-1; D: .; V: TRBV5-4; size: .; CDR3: ASSLTGTPNTEAF
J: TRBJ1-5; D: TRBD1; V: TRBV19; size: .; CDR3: ASSIGTGGNQPQH
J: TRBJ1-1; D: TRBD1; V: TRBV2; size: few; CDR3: ASSPDGTGGREAF
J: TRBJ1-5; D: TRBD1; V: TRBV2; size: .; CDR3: ASSGPGQGRALPQH
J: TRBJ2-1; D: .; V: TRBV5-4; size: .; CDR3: ASSYGVGASGNEQF
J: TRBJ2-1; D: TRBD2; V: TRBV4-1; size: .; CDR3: ASSFLAGGKASYNEQF
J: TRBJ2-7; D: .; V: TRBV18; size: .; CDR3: ASSPRTVTYEQY
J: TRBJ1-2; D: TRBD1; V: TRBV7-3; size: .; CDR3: ASSYRTGSGLGYT
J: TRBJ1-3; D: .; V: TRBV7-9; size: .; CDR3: ASSLGGVSSGNTIY
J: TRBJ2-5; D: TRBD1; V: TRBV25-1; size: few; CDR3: ATNRGRETQY
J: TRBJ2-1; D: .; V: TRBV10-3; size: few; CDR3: AIRADGSGEQF
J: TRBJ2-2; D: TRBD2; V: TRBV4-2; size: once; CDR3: ASSQDRLAGEAGELF
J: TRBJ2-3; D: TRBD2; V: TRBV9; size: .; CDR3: ASSATSGGITDTQY
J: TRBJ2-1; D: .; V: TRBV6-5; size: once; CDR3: ASTEVGQTYNEQF
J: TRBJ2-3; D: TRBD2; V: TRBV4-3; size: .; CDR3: ASSQDRELASGADTDTQY
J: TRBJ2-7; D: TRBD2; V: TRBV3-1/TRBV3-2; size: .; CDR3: ASSHSLAGEQY
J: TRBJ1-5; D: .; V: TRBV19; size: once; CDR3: ASIRGGFGNQPQH
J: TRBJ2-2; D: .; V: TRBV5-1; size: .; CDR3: ASSPGKDTGELF
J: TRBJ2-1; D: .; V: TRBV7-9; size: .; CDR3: ASEGGTSSYNEQF
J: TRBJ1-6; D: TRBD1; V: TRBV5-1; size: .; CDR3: ASSLDPGTGRSPLH
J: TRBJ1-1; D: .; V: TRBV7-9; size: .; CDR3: ASSPSTGEAF
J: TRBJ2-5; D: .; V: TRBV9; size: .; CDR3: ASSVAPLGRETQY
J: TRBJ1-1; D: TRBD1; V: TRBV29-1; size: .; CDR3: SAGQGLNTEAF
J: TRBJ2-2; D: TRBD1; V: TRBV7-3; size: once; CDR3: ASSQAGQGSGELF
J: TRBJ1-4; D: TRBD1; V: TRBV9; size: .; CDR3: ASSPHPGTANEKLF
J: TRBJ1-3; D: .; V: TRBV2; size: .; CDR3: ASSWHQGAGNTIY
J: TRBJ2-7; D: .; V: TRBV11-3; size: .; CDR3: ASSLDSLGVGEASEQY
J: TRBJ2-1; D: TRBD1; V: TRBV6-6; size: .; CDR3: ASPGGRENEQF
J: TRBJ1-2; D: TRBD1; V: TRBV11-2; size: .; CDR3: ASGTDNYGYT
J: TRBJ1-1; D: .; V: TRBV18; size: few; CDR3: AAHRETNTEAF
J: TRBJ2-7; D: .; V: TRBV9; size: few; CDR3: ASSTSDSLSYEQY
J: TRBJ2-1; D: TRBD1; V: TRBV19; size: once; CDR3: ASRLGPGQLRNEQF
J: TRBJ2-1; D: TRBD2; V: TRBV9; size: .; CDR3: ASSPRPSGGAGEQF
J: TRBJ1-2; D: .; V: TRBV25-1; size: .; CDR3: ASRRAGNYGYT